The present T cell receptor (beta chain) was sequenced within a study of cytomegalovirus exposure and HLA in healthy donors. Across the whole study: Early released data comprised around 79 million unique TCRs from HLA-typed donors.

Germline CDR1 SNHLY, CDR2 FYNNEI. V dropped 6 bases and J dropped 0 bases, with 20 bases sitting between them. The CDR3 is 17 amino acids. The PCR used 60 Vbeta and 13 Jbeta primers. Clones were sequenced by immunoSEQ multiplex PCR, and TCRdb holds only the in-frame ones, with some missing. The table has around 200,000 clones, around 86% seen once; the top ten hold about a tenth. Study-level points and caveats: Analysis was carried out at a later point, and it linked a missense DCLRE1C variant to TCR beta V- and J-gene trimming. The study labeled approximately 150 TCR beta chains cytomegalovirus-associated. Three of the chains that were CMV-associated were confirmed in vitro to be specific for CMV antigens.

With respect to this clone: What it recognizes is unknown.

The receptor's source is a woman aged 50 to 65 in good health and CMV-seropositive. Sequences were obtained from PBMCs. V is TRBV2 and J is TRBJ1-2; D might be TRBD1 (5 bases). In nucleotides, the CDR3 is TGTGCCAGCAGCGGGGGGGGTCGGGTCACCTCTAACTATGGCTACACCTTC. This gives the protein CASSGGGRVTSNYGYTF.